This T cell receptor beta chain originates from a study of cytotoxic CD8 clonotypes in ibrutinib-treated CLL. Background on the study: Among the patients, fewer than twelve presented as relapsed/refractory and about 14 as treatment-naive; roughly 17 showed unmutated IGHV. Partial responses totalled about 25 and complete responses 2; after median roughly 70 months, roughly 14 remained remitted and roughly twelve progressed.

The germline V gene has CDR1 ENHRY and CDR2 SYGVKD. The CDR3 runs to 14 residues. Trimming took off 8 bases at V and 5 bases at J, with 18 bases between the two ends. Study conclusions and caveats: At the start, clonality exceeded age-matched healthy donors and followed circulating CD8+ T-cell counts. A rise in clonality was seen at ibrutinib response, and a fall back toward baseline was seen at progression.

Profiled with immunoSEQ multiplex PCR; TCRdb holds only in-frame clones, not every one. The profile covers nearly 85,000 clones, with 75% to 85% appearing a single time and 4.8% taken by the ten largest. Note on this clone: Antigen: not known.

The input for sequencing was PBMCs, taken after 12 months of ibrutinib treatment. The TCR originated in a human donor with chronic lymphocytic leukemia. The rearrangement joins TRBV10-3 to TRBJ2-5, with a weak D call TRBD2 (6 bases). For the CDR3, the DNA is TGTGCCATCGGACCGGGAGATAGTGCGGAGACCCAGTACTTC. This sequence encodes CAIGPGDSAETQYF.